This entry lists 15 T cell receptor beta chains sequenced from one sample in a study of blood T cell repertoires in COVID-19. Assay used: immunoSEQ multiplex PCR; TCRdb lists only in-frame clones, some missing. The table shows over 350,000 clones, with more than 85% occurring only once. Sequenced input: peripheral blood. The receptors originated from a young woman with acute or convalescent COVID-19.

The chain combines TRBV7-9 with TRBJ2-3; D may be TRBD1 (7 bases). The germline V and J ends were trimmed by 3 bases and 5 bases, with 12 bases remaining between them. The CDR3 is 14 amino acids. CDR1 and CDR2 (germline): SEHNR, FQNEAQ (reference sequence). The CDR3: CASSLQGGLDTQYF. The CDR3 bases are TGTGCCAGCAGCTTGCAGGGGGGCTTAGATACGCAGTATTTT.

In this sample, this clone turned up a few times. V and J are TRBV7-2 and TRBJ2-2, with 8 bases matching TRBD1. The V gene's germline CDR1 is SGHTA and CDR2 FQGNSA. The CDR3 runs to 15 residues. The trim removed 5 bases at V and 8 bases at J, leaving 10 bases unmatched. The CDR3 loop is CASSPRGLGGGELFF. In DNA, the CDR3 is TGTGCCAGCAGCCCCAGGGGGCTTGGGGGTGGGGAGCTGTTTTTT.

This CDR3 is CASNEAGASYNEQFF. DNA for the CDR3: TGTGCCAGCAACGAAGCGGGGGCCTCCTACAATGAGCAGTTCTTC. V is TRBV9 and J is TRBJ2-1, with 8 bases lining up with TRBD2. Germline V gene sequence: CDR1 SGDLS, CDR2 YYNGEE. V lost 6 bases, J lost 0 bases, and 5 bases stayed unmatched. The CDR3 length is 15 residues.

The chain uses TRBV19 and TRBJ2-6; TRBD1 agrees at 12 bases. V lost 1 base to trimming and J lost 0 bases; unmatched junction nucleotides: 4. The germline V gene encodes CDR1 LNHDA and CDR2 SQIVND (reference sequence). The CDR3 consists of 19 residues. The CDR3 DNA sequence: TGTGCCAGTAGTATAGCGGGGACAGGGGGCTCCTCTGGGGCCAACGTCCTGACTTTC. It yields the protein CASSIAGTGGSSGANVLTF.

DNA for the CDR3: TGTGCCAGCAGCCGTCCTCCTAGATTGGGACTAGGAGGAGAGACCCAGTACTTC. Protein sequence: CASSRPPRLGLGGETQYF. The V gene is TRBV3-1 (or the pseudogene TRBV3-2), the J gene TRBJ2-5; 8 positions agree with TRBD2. The ends lost 4 bases at V and 4 bases at J; junction bases unmatched: 17. Germline CDR1 reads LGHDT; CDR2 reads YNNKEL (reference sequence). The length of the CDR3 is 18 residues.

Here the CDR3 DNA reads TGTGCCAGCTCACCCTCGTCACAGGGATTCACTGAAGCTTTCTTT. Protein sequence: CASSPSSQGFTEAFF. The chain recombines TRBV18 with TRBJ1-1; tentatively, D is TRBD1 (6 bases). Per the germline V gene, CDR1 is KGHSH and CDR2 is LQKENI. V was clipped by 3 bases and J by 4 bases, with 15 bases between them. The CDR3 runs to 15 residues.

This clone showed up just once. The CDR3 coding sequence is TGTGCCATCAGTGAGTCGAGGGGGAATAATTCACCCCTCCACTTT. This sequence encodes CAISESRGNNSPLHF. The chain couples TRBV10-3 to TRBJ1-6; tentative D call: TRBD1 (6 bases). CDR3 size: 15 residues. Germline CDR1 reads ENHRY; CDR2 reads SYGVKD. Between the trimmed V and J ends, which lost 0 bases and 5 bases, there was a span of 8 bases.

The chain carries TRBV7-9 and TRBJ2-1, with D possibly matching TRBD2 (5 bases). The CDR3 is 13 residues long. Germline CDR1 is SEHNR and CDR2 is FQNEAQ (reference sequence). V lost 10 bases and J lost 5, with 15 bases in between. This CDR3 is CATHRGPDNEQFF. CDR3 coding DNA: TGTGCCACCCACCGAGGGCCGGACAATGAGCAGTTCTTC.

V gene TRBV6-1 combines with J gene TRBJ1-1; 7 positions match TRBD1. The CDR3 runs to 14 residues. Per the germline V gene, CDR1 is MNHNS and CDR2 is SASEGT. Trimming at V came to 2 bases and at J to 9 bases, leaving 9 bases not matched to a gene. The CDR3 DNA is TGTGCCAGCAGTGAACCTGGACAGGTGTACCAAGCTTTCTTT. Protein product: CASSEPGQVYQAFF.

This chain connects TRBV3-1 (or the pseudogene TRBV3-2) to TRBJ2-7, with 10 bases identical to TRBD2. The CDR3 runs to 16 residues. V gave up 2 bases and J gave up 2 bases; unmatched junction bases: 6. Germline V lookup: CDR1 LGHDT, CDR2 YNNKEL (reference sequence). The CDR3: CASSQRLAGVAYEQYF. The CDR3 DNA reads as TGTGCCAGCAGCCAACGTCTAGCGGGGGTAGCCTACGAGCAGTACTTC.

This chain joins TRBV14 and TRBJ1-1; D is perhaps TRBD1 (6 bases). The germline V gene has CDR1 SGHDN and CDR2 FVKESK. V was trimmed by 4 bases and J by 11 bases, leaving 20 bases between them. This CDR3 has 14 amino acids. CDR3 sequence reads: CASSPLGTPWTAFF. The CDR3 nucleotides are TGTGCCAGCAGCCCTCTCGGGACACCCTGGACGGCTTTCTTT.

The rearrangement joins TRBV24-1 to TRBJ1-5; D is uncertain. This CDR3 comprises 14 residues. V lost 2 bases, J lost 0 bases, and 4 bases lay in between. Germline V gene data show CDR1 as KGHDR and CDR2 as SFDVKD. The CDR3 DNA reads TGTGCCACCAGTGATTCCTATAGCAATCAGCCCCAGCATTTT. Translation gives CATSDSYSNQPQHF.

The genes are TRBV6-4 and TRBJ1-5; D possibly corresponds to TRBD1 (5 bases). V was clipped by 10 bases and J by 5 bases, with 15 bases between them. The CDR3 spans 13 residues. Germline V gene sequence: CDR1 MRHNA, CDR2 SNTAGT. CDR3: CANFRDFDQPQHF. The CDR3 DNA sequence: TGTGCCAACTTCCGGGACTTCGATCAGCCCCAGCATTTT.

This chain uses TRBV9 with TRBJ2-2; D may be TRBD1 (5 bases). The CDR3 is made up of 14 amino acids. The V and J ends lost 4 bases and 2 bases respectively, with 9 bases between them. Looked up from germline, CDR1 is SGDLS and CDR2 is YYNGEE. In DNA, the CDR3 is TGTGCCAGCAGCCAGACAGTTAACACCGGGGAGCTGTTTTTT. It encodes CASSQTVNTGELFF. The variable domain in full, with the rest retrieved from reference TRBV9 and TRBJ2-2, is DSGVTQTPKHLITATGQRVTLRCSPRSGDLSVYWYQQSLDQGLQFLIQYYNGEERAKGNILERFSAQQFPDLHSELNLSSLELGDSALYFCASSQTVNTGELFFGEGSRLTVL.

Notes on this clone: Distinct nucleotide sequences in the sample also encode this CDR3. This sequence joins TRBV27 and TRBJ1-2, with 12 positions matching TRBD1. Trimming cost V 0 bases and J 8 bases; bases outside gene matches: 1. The CDR3 contains 14 residues. The V gene's germline CDR1 is MNHEY and CDR2 SMNVEV (reference sequence). CDR3 region: CASSLSGTGGGYTF. The CDR3 DNA follows: TGTGCCAGCAGTTTATCGGGGACAGGGGGCGGCTACACCTTC.